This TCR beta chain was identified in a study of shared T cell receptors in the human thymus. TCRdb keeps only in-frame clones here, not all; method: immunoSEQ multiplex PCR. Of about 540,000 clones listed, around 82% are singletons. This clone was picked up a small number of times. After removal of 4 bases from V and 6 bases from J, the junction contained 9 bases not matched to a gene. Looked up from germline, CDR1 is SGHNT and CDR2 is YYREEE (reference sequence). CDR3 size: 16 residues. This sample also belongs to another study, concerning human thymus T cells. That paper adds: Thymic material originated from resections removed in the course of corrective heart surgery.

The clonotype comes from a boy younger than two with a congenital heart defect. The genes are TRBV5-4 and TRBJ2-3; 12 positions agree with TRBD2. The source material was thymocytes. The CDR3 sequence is CASSPPGLAGGDTQYF. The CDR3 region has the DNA TGTGCCAGCAGCCCCCCTGGGCTAGCGGGAGGGGATACGCAGTATTTT.